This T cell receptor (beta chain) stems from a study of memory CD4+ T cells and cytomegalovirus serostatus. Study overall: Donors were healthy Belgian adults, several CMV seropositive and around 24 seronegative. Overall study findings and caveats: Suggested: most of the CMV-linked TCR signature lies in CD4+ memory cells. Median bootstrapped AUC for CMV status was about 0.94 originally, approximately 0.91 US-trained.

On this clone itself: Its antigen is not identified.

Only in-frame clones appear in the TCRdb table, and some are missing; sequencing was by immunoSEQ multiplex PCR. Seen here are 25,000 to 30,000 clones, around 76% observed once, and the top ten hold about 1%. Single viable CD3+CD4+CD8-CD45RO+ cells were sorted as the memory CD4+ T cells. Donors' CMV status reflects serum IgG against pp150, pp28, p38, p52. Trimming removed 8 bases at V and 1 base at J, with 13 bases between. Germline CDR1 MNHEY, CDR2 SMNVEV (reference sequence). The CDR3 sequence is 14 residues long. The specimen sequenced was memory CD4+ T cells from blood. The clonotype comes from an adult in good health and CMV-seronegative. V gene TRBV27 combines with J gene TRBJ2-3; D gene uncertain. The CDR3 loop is CASSIRDGTDTQYF. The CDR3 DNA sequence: TGTGCCAGCTCTATTAGGGATGGCACAGATACGCAGTATTTT.